Sequencing of this T cell receptor (beta chain) was carried out in a study of shared clonotypes between healthy human individuals. This CDR3 comprises 16 residues. From germline, CDR1 is MGHRA and CDR2 YSYEKL. J gave up 1 base and V 4 bases, and 7 bases lay outside the gene matches. Method: immunoSEQ multiplex PCR; TCRdb's copy keeps in-frame clones and lacks some. This table holds millions of clones, roughly 96% found once. About this clone itself: What it binds is unknown.

General study results and limits: Sequencing depth was a factor that was expected to affect clonotype sharing among donors.

Sequenced sample: naive CD4+ T cells sorted from blood. Stated subset: CD45RA+ positively selected. The J gene is TRBJ2-3, the V gene TRBV4-1; TRBD1 agrees at 8 bases. This TCR was sampled from a man aged 18 to 35 in good health. As DNA, the CDR3 is TGCGCCAGCAGCCGAAACCAGGGGGCCCGCACAGATACGCAGTATTTT. Its protein product is CASSRNQGARTDTQYF.